The 16 T cell receptor beta chains below come from one sample, sequenced in a study of T cells expressing NK-cell markers. TCRdb re-analyzed the 5' RACE reads; it lists each CDR3 protein once, without DNA. The ten most abundant clones cover more than 1.4% of a sample with under 600,000 distinct CDR3 sequences. Input material: blood T cells: a sorted CD56 or NKG2C T cell subset, CD4+ or CD8+ T cells, or bulk PBMC T cells (not recorded which). The receptors come from a woman aged 45 to 65 in good health.

The chain carries TRBV20-1 and TRBJ2-1; the D call from TCRdb, TRBD2, cannot be confirmed without DNA. The CDR3 consists of 17 residues. Germline CDR1 and CDR2: DFQATT and SNEGSKA (reference sequence). This CDR3 is CSARDRLAGQSYNEQFF.

The chain uses TRBV10-1 and TRBJ2-1; lacking DNA, the TRBD1 call made by TCRdb goes unchecked. The CDR3 is 16 residues long. The germline CDR1 and CDR2 sequences are WNHNN and SYGVQD (reference sequence). Here the CDR3 reads CASSESTTDRINEQFF.

The chain is built from TRBV7-9 and TRBJ2-1; TCRdb calls TRBD2, which cannot be checked without DNA. The CDR3 is 16 amino acids. Germline V gene sequence: CDR1 SEHNR, CDR2 FQNEAQ (reference sequence). CDR3 protein: CASSLGEWTSDTEQFF.

The gene calls are TRBV7-2 and TRBJ2-6; TCRdb's D call of TRBD1 is untestable without DNA. This CDR3 has 17 residues. CDR1 and CDR2 (germline): SGHTA, FQGNSA. CDR3 in amino acids: CASRKDRGFSGANVLTF.

The chain is built from TRBV27 and TRBJ2-3; TCRdb's D call, TRBD2, is unchecked because there is no DNA. Germline V lookup: CDR1 MNHEY, CDR2 SMNVEV (reference sequence). The CDR3 runs 17 residues. CDR3 protein: CASSFRTSGGSTDTQYF.

This rearrangement joins TRBV3-1 to TRBJ2-1. Germline CDR1 is LGHDT and CDR2 is YNNKEL (reference sequence). CDR3 length equals 18 residues. CDR3: CASSQEGSSVMGYNEQFF.

The rearrangement joins TRBV12-3 or TRBV12-4 to TRBJ1-2; lacking DNA, the TRBD1 call made by TCRdb goes unchecked. The CDR3 has 15 residues. The chain's CDR3 is CASSFSGGPNYGYTF.

V gene TRBV4-1 combines with J gene TRBJ2-5. There are 15 residues in the CDR3. Germline loops: CDR1 MGHRA, CDR2 YSYEKL. CDR3 residues: CASSQDRTTKETQYF.

The chain recombines TRBV9 with TRBJ1-2; lacking DNA, the TRBD1 call made by TCRdb goes unchecked. CDR3 length: 13 amino acids. The germline gives CDR1 SGDLS, CDR2 YYNGEE. CDR3 sequence reads: CASSVMGGSGYTF.

This sequence joins TRBV11-2 and TRBJ2-3; TCRdb selects TRBD2, and the lack of DNA leaves this call unchecked. This CDR3 is 18 amino acids long. From germline, CDR1 is SGHAT and CDR2 FQNNGV. CDR3 region: CASSRALLASSSTDTQYF.

The CDR3: CASSKGLAGMGAHNEQFF. This chain links TRBV5-1 with TRBJ2-1; TCRdb picks TRBD2, but there is no DNA to check that call. CDR1 is SGHRS and CDR2 is YFSETQ in the germline V gene. The CDR3 has 18 residues.

J is TRBJ1-5 and V is TRBV4-1. Germline CDR1 and CDR2: MGHRA and YSYEKL. The CDR3 has 12 amino acids. CDR3 residues: CASRGWNGPQHF.

The chain uses TRBV4-1 and TRBJ1-3; TCRdb's D call, TRBD1, is unchecked because there is no DNA. Germline V gene sequence: CDR1 MGHRA, CDR2 YSYEKL. This CDR3 has 18 residues. The CDR3 reads CASSLQLRTGGFGNTIYF.

The rearrangement uses TRBV29-1 and TRBJ1-2; no DNA is available, so the TRBD1 call from TCRdb remains unchecked. The CDR3 is 12 residues long. Germline V gene lookup returns CDR1 SQVTM and CDR2 ANQGSEA. The CDR3 here is CSVMTGHQGYTF.

The chain links TRBV18 to TRBJ2-1. CDR1 and CDR2 from the germline V gene are KGHSH and LQKENI. The CDR3 is 14 residues long. The CDR3 loop reads CASLRLEAYNEQFF.

The chain has TRBV25-1 and TRBJ2-2; TCRdb designates TRBD1, a call that cannot be tested without DNA. The CDR3 spans 14 residues. CDR1 and CDR2 from the germline V gene are MGHDK and SYGVNS. CDR3 in amino acids: CASTPGYPAGELFF.